A single sample is the source of the 14 T cell receptor beta chains below, sequenced in a study of OX40 agonist ivuxolimab in advanced cancers. Sequencing was performed with immunoSEQ multiplex PCR; in TCRdb, only in-frame clones are kept and a portion is missing. The table shows some 58,000 clones, with 75% to 90% occurring only once. The sample here was CD4+ or CD8+ T cells sorted from blood, taken in a trial of the OX40 agonist ivuxolimab. The receptors derive from an adult with an advanced solid tumor such as melanoma, head and neck, liver or kidney cancer.

This chain links TRBV13 with TRBJ2-2, with TRBD2 matching over 7 bases. The CDR3 length is 15 residues. Germline loops: CDR1 PRHDT, CDR2 FYEKMQ (reference sequence). Trimming took 5 bases from V and 4 from J; bases not matched to a gene: 7. This chain's CDR3 is CASSRGRRGTGELFF. CDR3 in DNA: TGTGCCAGCAGCCGCGGGAGACGCGGCACCGGGGAGCTGTTTTTT.

This clone was seen once. The chain carries TRBV2 and TRBJ2-1, with D possibly matching TRBD1 (5 bases). CDR1 is SNHLY, CDR2 FYNNEI, per germline. V shed 7 bases and J shed 7 bases, with 17 bases lying between them. The CDR3 sequence is 14 residues long. The CDR3 here is CASNPRVARNEQFF. In DNA, the CDR3 is TGTGCCAGCAACCCCAGGGTAGCTCGTAATGAGCAGTTCTTC.

V gene TRBV10-3 combines with J gene TRBJ1-1, with D maybe TRBD1 (5 bases). This CDR3 is 13 amino acids long. V dropped 6 bases and J dropped 2 bases, with 10 bases sitting between them. Germline V CDR1 and CDR2: ENHRY, SYGVKD. CDR3 in DNA: TGTGCCATCAGGGCCAGGGATAACACTGAAGCTTTCTTT. It translates to CAIRARDNTEAFF.

J is TRBJ2-5 and V is TRBV14; possibly TRBD1 for D (6 bases). The V end was cut by 4 bases, the J end by 1 base, with 19 bases between. This CDR3 is built from 17 residues. Looked up from germline, CDR1 is SGHDN and CDR2 is FVKESK. In DNA form, the CDR3 reads TGTGCCAGCAGCCTCGGCGGCACAGGGTATCGCCAAGAGACCCAGTACTTC. Translation: CASSLGGTGYRQETQYF.

About this clone: At one boundary the junction diverges from the germline segment, which might be a read error. The J gene is TRBJ2-1, the V gene TRBV7-7; D may be TRBD1 or TRBD2 (6 bases each). The CDR3 extends over 13 amino acids. Germline V gives CDR1 SSHAT, CDR2 FNYEAQ (reference sequence). The CDR3 DNA reads as TGTGCTAGCAGCCAAGGGGGGATCAATGAGCAGTTCTTC. Amino acid sequence: CASSQGGINEQFF. Full variable domain (remainder filled in from reference TRBV7-7 and TRBJ2-1): GAGVSQSPRYKVTKRGQDVTLRCDPISSHATLYWYQQALGQGPEFLTYFNYEAQPDKSGLPSDRFSAERPEGSISTLTIQRTEQRDSAMYRCASSQGGINEQFFGPGTRLTVL.

V and J are TRBV7-9 and TRBJ2-5, with TRBD1 matching 9 bases. There are 17 residues in the CDR3. The germline V gene encodes CDR1 SEHNR and CDR2 FQNEAQ (reference sequence). Germline trimming cut 4 bases from V and 5 bases from J; bases unmatched to any gene: 14. The CDR3 DNA follows: TGTGCCAGCAGCTCTCGGCCCGGGACAGGGCGTTCTGAGACCCAGTACTTC. It is translated as CASSSRPGTGRSETQYF.

The V call is TRBV7-3, the J call TRBJ2-3; D is ambiguous. This CDR3 spans 13 amino acids. Trimming took 5 bases from V and 6 from J, leaving 12 bases between them. Germline loops: CDR1 SGHTA, CDR2 FQGTGA. The chain's CDR3 is CASSPDPPDTQYF. DNA for the CDR3: TGTGCCAGCAGCCCAGATCCCCCGGATACGCAGTATTTT.

The chain couples TRBV6-6 to TRBJ1-1, with unresolved D. CDR3 length equals 13 residues. The V gene lost 8 bases and the J gene lost 0 bases, with 10 bases spanning the gap. The germline gives CDR1 MNHNY, CDR2 SVGAGI (reference sequence). The CDR3 DNA is TGTGCCAGCGGGCAGGCCATGAACACTGAAGCTTTCTTT. As protein: CASGQAMNTEAFF.

This clone was detected once. The chain is built from TRBV9 and TRBJ2-2; D perhaps matches TRBD2 (6 bases). Germline CDR1 is SGDLS and CDR2 is YYNGEE. This CDR3 region has 14 residues. Deletions cut 0 bases from V and 4 bases from J, with 7 bases between. As DNA, the CDR3 is TGTGCCAGCAGCGTAGGGAGGGGCACCGGGGAGCTGTTTTTT. This gives the protein CASSVGRGTGELFF.

DNA for the CDR3: TGTGCCAGCAGAACCTGGGACAGCTACAATGAGCAGTTCTTC. Amino acid sequence: CASRTWDSYNEQFF. V gene TRBV27 combines with J gene TRBJ2-1, with 7 positions matching TRBD1. Trimming removed 6 bases from V and 3 bases from J; junction bases left unmatched: 5. Per the germline V gene, CDR1 is MNHEY and CDR2 is SMNVEV (reference sequence). The CDR3 has 14 amino acids.

The V call is TRBV18, the J call TRBJ2-6; D is undetermined. The V and J ends lost 4 bases and 6 bases respectively, with 7 bases between them. The CDR3 is 13 residues long. Germline V lookup: CDR1 KGHSH, CDR2 LQKENI. In nucleotides, the CDR3 is TGTGCCAGCTCACTCGGCTCGGCCAACGTCCTGACTTTC. This gives the protein CASSLGSANVLTF.

The chain recombines TRBV6-5 with TRBJ2-1, with 9 bases that match TRBD2. The germline V gene has CDR1 MNHEY and CDR2 SVGAGI. V dropped 6 bases and J dropped 4; count of bases not matched to a gene: 7. The CDR3 runs 15 residues. The CDR3 DNA reads as TGTGCCAGCAGGCGGGTCCTAGCGGGATACAATGAGCAGTTCTTC. Translated, it gives CASRRVLAGYNEQFF.

The rearrangement uses TRBV7-9 and TRBJ2-2, with TRBD2 as a possible D gene (5 bases). CDR3 size: 14 residues. The V end lost 7 bases, the J end lost 9 bases, and 18 bases lay between the germline ends. Germline CDR1 SEHNR, CDR2 FQNEAQ (reference sequence). For the CDR3, the DNA is TGTGCCAGCAACCCACTCGGCGGGTCGAGGGAGCTGTTTTTT. Amino acid sequence: CASNPLGGSRELFF.

This chain uses TRBV11-2 with TRBJ2-7, with 8 nucleotides matching TRBD1. CDR3 length equals 12 residues. The trim removed 5 bases at V and 6 bases at J, leaving 3 bases unmatched. Per germline, CDR1 SGHAT and CDR2 FQNNGV. CDR3 residues: CASSHRGSEQYF. CDR3 in DNA: TGTGCCAGCAGCCACAGGGGGTCCGAGCAGTACTTC.